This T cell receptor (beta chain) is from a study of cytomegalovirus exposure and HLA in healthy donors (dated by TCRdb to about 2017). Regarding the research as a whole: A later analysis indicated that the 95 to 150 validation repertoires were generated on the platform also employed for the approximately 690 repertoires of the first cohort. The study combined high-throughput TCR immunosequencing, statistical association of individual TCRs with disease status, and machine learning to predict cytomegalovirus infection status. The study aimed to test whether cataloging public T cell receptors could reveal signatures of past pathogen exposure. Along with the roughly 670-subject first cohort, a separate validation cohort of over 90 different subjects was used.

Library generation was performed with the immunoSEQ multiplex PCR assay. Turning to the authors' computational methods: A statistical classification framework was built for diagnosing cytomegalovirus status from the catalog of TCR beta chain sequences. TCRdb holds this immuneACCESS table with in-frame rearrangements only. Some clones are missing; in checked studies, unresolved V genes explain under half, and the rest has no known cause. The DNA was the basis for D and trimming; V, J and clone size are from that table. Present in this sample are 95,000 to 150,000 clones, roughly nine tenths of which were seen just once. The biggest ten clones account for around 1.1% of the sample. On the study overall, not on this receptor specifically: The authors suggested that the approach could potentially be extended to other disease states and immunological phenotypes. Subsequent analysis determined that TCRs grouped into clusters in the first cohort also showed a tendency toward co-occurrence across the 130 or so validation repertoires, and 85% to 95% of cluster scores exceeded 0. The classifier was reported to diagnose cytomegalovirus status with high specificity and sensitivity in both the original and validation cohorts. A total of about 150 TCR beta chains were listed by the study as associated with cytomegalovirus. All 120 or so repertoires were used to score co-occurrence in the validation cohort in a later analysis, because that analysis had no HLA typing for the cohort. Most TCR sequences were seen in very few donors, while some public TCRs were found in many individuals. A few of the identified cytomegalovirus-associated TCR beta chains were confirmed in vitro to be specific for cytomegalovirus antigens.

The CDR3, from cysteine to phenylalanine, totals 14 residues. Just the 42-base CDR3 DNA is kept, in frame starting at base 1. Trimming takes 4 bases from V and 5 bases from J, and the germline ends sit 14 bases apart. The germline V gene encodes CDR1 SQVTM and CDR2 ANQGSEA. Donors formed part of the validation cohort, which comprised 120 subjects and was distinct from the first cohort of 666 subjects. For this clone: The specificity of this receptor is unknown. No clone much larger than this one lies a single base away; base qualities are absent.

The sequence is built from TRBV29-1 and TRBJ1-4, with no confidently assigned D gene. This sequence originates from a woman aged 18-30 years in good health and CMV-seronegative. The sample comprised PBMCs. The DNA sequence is TGCAGCGTTGCGGCGGGGAACGGCAATGAAAAACTGTTTTTT. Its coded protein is CSVAAGNGNEKLFF.